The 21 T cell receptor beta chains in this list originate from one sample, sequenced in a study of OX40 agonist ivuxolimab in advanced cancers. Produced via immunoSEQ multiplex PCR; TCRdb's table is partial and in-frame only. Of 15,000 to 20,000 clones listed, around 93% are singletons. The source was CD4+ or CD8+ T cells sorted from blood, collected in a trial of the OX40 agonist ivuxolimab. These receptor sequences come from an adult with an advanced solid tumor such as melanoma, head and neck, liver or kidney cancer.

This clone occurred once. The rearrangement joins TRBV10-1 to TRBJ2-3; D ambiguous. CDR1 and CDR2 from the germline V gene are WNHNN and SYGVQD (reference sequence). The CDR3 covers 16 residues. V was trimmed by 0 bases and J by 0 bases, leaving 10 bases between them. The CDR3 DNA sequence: TGCGCCAGCAGTGAGTCCCCCGTTCCTAGCACAGATACGCAGTATTTT. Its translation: CASSESPVPSTDTQYF.

CDR3 sequence (DNA): TGTGCCAGCGAGGCTAGCGGGGCCGATACGCAGTATTTT. It yields the protein CASEASGADTQYF. This rearrangement joins TRBV6-6 to TRBJ2-3, with 9 positions matching TRBD2. V dropped 8 bases and J dropped 6; count of bases not matched to a gene: 6. This CDR3 has 13 amino acids. Germline V gene data show CDR1 as MNHNY and CDR2 as SVGAGI (reference sequence).

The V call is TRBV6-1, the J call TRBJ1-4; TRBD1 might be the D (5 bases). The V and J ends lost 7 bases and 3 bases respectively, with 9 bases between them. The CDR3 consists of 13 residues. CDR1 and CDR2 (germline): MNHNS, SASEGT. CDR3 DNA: TGTGCCAGCAACGACAGTCCTAATGAAAAACTGTTTTTT. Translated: CASNDSPNEKLFF.

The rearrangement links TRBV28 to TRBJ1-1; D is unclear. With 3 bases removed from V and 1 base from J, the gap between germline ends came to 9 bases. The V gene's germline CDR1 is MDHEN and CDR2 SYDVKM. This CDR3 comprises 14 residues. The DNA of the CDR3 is TGTGCCAGCAGTTTGAGCGGGGAGAACACTGAAGCTTTCTTT. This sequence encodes CASSLSGENTEAFF.

The CDR3 sequence: CASTTGGVNYGYTF. DNA for the CDR3: TGTGCCAGCACCACGGGGGGGGTTAACTATGGCTACACCTTC. The V and J genes are TRBV28 and TRBJ1-2; TRBD1 is a possible D gene (5 bases). Per germline, CDR1 MDHEN and CDR2 SYDVKM. V lost 7 bases and J 1 base, leaving 13 bases between the germline ends. The CDR3 consists of 14 residues.

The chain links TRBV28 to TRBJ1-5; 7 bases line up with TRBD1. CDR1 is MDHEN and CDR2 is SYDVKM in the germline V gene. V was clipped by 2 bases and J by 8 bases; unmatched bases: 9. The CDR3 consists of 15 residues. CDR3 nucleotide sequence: TGTGCCAGCAGTTTAGGGACAGCTGAGGAGGAGCCCCAGCATTTT. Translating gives CASSLGTAEEEPQHF. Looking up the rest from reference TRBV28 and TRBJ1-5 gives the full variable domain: DVKVTQSSRYLVKRTGEKVFLECVQDMDHENMFWYRQDPGLGLRLIYFSYDVKMKEKGDIPEGYSVSREKKERFSLILESASTNQTSMYLCASSLGTAEEEPQHFGDGTRLSIL.

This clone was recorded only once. As DNA, the CDR3 is TGTGCCAGCAGTGAACGTGACGCTACCTACGAGCAGTACTTC. Translating it yields CASSERDATYEQYF. The genes are TRBV6-1 and TRBJ2-7; D is undetermined. Germline values: CDR1 MNHNS, CDR2 SASEGT. With 2 bases removed from V and 2 bases from J, the gap between germline ends came to 10 bases. The CDR3 has 14 residues.

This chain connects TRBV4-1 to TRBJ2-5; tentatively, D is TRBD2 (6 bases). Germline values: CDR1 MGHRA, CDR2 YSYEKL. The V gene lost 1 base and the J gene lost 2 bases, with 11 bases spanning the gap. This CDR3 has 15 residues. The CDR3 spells CASSQAPRGQETQYF. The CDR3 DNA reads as TGCGCCAGCAGCCAAGCCCCTCGGGGGCAAGAGACCCAGTACTTC.

The CDR3 DNA is TGTGCCAGTAGTATACAGCGGGAGATAAGCGAGCAGTACTTC. Translated: CASSIQREISEQYF. This chain joins TRBV19 and TRBJ2-7; 8 bases are shared with TRBD2. CDR3 length: 14 amino acids. Germline assignment: CDR1 LNHDA and CDR2 SQIVND (reference sequence). Trimming at V came to 2 bases and at J to 6 bases, leaving 6 bases not matched to a gene. Full variable domain (remainder filled in from reference TRBV19 and TRBJ2-7): DGGITQSPKYLFRKEGQNVTLSCEQNLNHDAMYWYRQDPGQGLRLIYYSQIVNDFQKGDIAEGYSVSREKKESFPLTVTSAQKNPTAFYLCASSIQREISEQYFGPGTRLTVT.

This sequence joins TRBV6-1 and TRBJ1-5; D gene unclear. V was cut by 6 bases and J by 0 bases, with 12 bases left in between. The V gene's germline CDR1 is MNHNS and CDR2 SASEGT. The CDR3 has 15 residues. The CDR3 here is CASRPSEPSNQPQHF. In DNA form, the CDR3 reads TGTGCCAGCAGACCTAGTGAACCTAGCAATCAGCCCCAGCATTTT.

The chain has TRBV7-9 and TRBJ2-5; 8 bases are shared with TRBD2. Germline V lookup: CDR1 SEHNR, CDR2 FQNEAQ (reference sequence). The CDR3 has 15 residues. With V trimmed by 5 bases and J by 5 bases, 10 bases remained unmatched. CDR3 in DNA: TGTGCCAGCAGCGCGTCCGGGACTAGAGTGGAGACCCAGTACTTC. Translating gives CASSASGTRVETQYF.

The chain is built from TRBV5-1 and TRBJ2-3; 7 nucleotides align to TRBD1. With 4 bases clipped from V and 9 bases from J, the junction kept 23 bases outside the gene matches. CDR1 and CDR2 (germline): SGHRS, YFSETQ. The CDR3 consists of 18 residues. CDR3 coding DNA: TGCGCCAGCAGCACCCACAATACAGGGGCTCCCCTCACAAGGACGCAGTATTTT. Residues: CASSTHNTGAPLTRTQYF.

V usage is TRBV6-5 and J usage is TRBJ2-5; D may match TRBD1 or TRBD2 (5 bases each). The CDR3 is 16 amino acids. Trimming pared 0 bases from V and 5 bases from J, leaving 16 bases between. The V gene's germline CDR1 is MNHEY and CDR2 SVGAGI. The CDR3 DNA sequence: TGTGCCAGCAGTTACTCCCGGGGACGACCCATGGAGACCCAGTACTTC. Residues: CASSYSRGRPMETQYF.

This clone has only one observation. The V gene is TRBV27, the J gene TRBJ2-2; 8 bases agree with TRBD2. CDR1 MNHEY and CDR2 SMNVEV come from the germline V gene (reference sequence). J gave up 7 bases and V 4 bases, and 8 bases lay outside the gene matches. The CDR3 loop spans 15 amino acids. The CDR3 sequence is CASSYGLAWSGELFF. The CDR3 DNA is TGTGCCAGCAGTTACGGACTAGCTTGGAGCGGGGAGCTGTTTTTT.

The CDR3 bases are TGCGCCAGCAGCCAAGAGGCGCAGGGGTGGGACGAGCAGTACTTC. It specifies CASSQEAQGWDEQYF. This chain uses TRBV4-3 with TRBJ2-7, with a possible D match to TRBD1 (6 bases). The ends were cut back, 0 bases at V and 5 bases at J, with 14 bases in the middle. The V gene's germline CDR1 is LGHNA and CDR2 YSLEER. The CDR3 has 15 amino acids.

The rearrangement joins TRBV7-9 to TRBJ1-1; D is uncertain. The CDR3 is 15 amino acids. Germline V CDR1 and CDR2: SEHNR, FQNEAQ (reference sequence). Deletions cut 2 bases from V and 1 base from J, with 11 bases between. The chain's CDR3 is CASSLSDGWNTEAFF. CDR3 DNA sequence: TGTGCCAGCAGCTTATCGGACGGCTGGAACACTGAAGCTTTCTTT.

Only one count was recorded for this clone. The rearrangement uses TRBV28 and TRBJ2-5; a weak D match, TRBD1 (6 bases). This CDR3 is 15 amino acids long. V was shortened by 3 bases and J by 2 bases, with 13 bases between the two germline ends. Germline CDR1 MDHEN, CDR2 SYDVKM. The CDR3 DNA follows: TGTGCCAGCAGTTTCCCAGGGGACATACAAGAGACCCAGTACTTC. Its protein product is CASSFPGDIQETQYF. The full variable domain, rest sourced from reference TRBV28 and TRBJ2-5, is DVKVTQSSRYLVKRTGEKVFLECVQDMDHENMFWYRQDPGLGLRLIYFSYDVKMKEKGDIPEGYSVSREKKERFSLILESASTNQTSMYLCASSFPGDIQETQYFGPGTRLLVL.

CDR3 bases: TGTGCCAGCAGCTTCGGGGGACTAGGAAGCGAGCAGTACTTC. Its translation: CASSFGGLGSEQYF. The V gene is TRBV11-2, the J gene TRBJ2-7; 8 nucleotides align to TRBD2. Germline CDR1 reads SGHAT; CDR2 reads FQNNGV. The CDR3 consists of 14 residues. Germline trimming cut 3 bases from V and 6 bases from J; bases unmatched to any gene: 7.

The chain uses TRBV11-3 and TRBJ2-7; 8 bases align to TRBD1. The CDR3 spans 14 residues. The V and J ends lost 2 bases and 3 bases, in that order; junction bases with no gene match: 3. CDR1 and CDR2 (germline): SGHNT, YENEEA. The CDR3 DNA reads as TGTGCCAGCAGCTTAACTACAGGGGGCTACGAGCAGTACTTC. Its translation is CASSLTTGGYEQYF.

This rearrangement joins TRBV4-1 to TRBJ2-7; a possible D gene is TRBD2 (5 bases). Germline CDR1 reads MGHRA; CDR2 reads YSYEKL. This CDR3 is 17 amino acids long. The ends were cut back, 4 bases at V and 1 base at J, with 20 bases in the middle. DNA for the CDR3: TGCGCCAGCAGCCGTTCCTCGAGCGGAGGTGGGTCCTACGAGCAGTACTTC. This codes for CASSRSSSGGGSYEQYF.

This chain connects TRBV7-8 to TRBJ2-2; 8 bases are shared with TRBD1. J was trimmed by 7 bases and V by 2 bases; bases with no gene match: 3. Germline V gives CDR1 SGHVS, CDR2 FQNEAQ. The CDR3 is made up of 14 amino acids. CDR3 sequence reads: CASSLPGGGGELFF. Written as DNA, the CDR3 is TGTGCCAGCAGCTTACCAGGGGGCGGCGGGGAGCTGTTTTTT.